The 21 T cell receptor beta chains below were found in one sample sequenced in a study of OX40 agonist ivuxolimab in advanced cancers. The assay was immunoSEQ multiplex PCR, and TCRdb's table has in-frame clones only and misses some. The sample records approximately 60,000 clones, roughly four fifths being singletons. The sample here was CD4+ or CD8+ T cells sorted from blood, taken in a trial of the OX40 agonist ivuxolimab. These receptors were taken from an adult with an advanced solid tumor such as melanoma, head and neck, liver or kidney cancer.

The rearrangement joins TRBV5-1 to TRBJ2-7; tentatively, D is TRBD1 (5 bases). Germline V gives CDR1 SGHRS, CDR2 YFSETQ. Between the trimmed V and J ends, which lost 2 bases and 5 bases, there was a span of 14 bases. This CDR3 spans 14 amino acids. CDR3 protein: CASSFSGIGNEQYF. The CDR3 DNA follows: TGCGCCAGCAGCTTTTCAGGGATAGGGAACGAGCAGTACTTC.

The chain carries TRBV27 and TRBJ2-7; D is possibly TRBD2 (6 bases). Looked up from germline, CDR1 is MNHEY and CDR2 is SMNVEV (reference sequence). The V and J ends lost 5 bases and 3 bases respectively, with 11 bases between them. CDR3 size: 13 residues. CDR3: CASSLGLDYEQYF. The CDR3 nucleotides read TGTGCCAGCAGTCTGGGACTTGACTACGAGCAGTACTTC.

The V gene is TRBV5-6, the J gene TRBJ2-7; D is possibly TRBD1 (6 bases). From germline, CDR1 is SGHDT and CDR2 YYEEEE. Between the trimmed V and J ends, which lost 3 bases and 5 bases, there was a span of 18 bases. The CDR3 consists of 15 residues. CDR3 residues: CASSSPRGYINEQYF. CDR3 in DNA: TGTGCCAGCAGCTCCCCGAGGGGGTATATCAACGAGCAGTACTTC.

The V gene is TRBV4-1, the J gene TRBJ2-1; D is possibly TRBD1 (6 bases). The V end was cut by 2 bases, the J end by 6 bases, with 26 bases between. CDR3 length: 19 amino acids. Germline lookup yields CDR1 MGHRA and CDR2 YSYEKL. CDR3 sequence (DNA): TGCGCCAGCAGCCAACTTTTGGGGGCGCGAACCCTCCACAGCAATGAGCAGTTCTTC. Translating it yields CASSQLLGARTLHSNEQFF.

Ten or more counts support this clone. The rearrangement uses TRBV28 and TRBJ1-3; the match to TRBD1 covers 7 bases. J gave up 11 bases and V 4 bases, and 14 bases lay outside the gene matches. The germline CDR1 and CDR2 sequences are MDHEN and SYDVKM. This CDR3 is 15 amino acids long. This CDR3 is CASSSGLSTGTSIYF. CDR3 bases: TGTGCCAGCAGTTCCGGATTATCGACAGGGACGTCCATATATTTT.

The chain has TRBV29-1 and TRBJ2-3; a weak D match, TRBD2 (5 bases). This CDR3 is built from 14 residues. Germline CDR1 is SQVTM and CDR2 is ANQGSEA. The V gene lost 4 bases and the J gene lost 1 base, with 12 bases spanning the gap. The CDR3 region has the DNA TGCAGCGTTGCCCTAGCCGCGGGCACAGATACGCAGTATTTT. This sequence encodes CSVALAAGTDTQYF.

The chain joins TRBV6-4 to TRBJ1-1; 8 nucleotides line up with TRBD1. Germline assignment: CDR1 MRHNA and CDR2 SNTAGT. The CDR3 covers 19 residues. J was trimmed by 1 base and V by 6 bases; bases with no gene match: 19. CDR3 loop: CASRVPREIPGGANTEAFF. Here the CDR3 DNA reads TGTGCCAGCAGAGTCCCAAGGGAAATCCCAGGGGGCGCGAACACTGAAGCTTTCTTT.

This clone was picked up a small number of times. This sequence joins TRBV6-1 and TRBJ1-1; D is possibly TRBD1 (6 bases). With 4 bases removed from V and 4 bases from J, the gap between germline ends came to 16 bases. CDR3 size: 15 residues. Germline CDR1 and CDR2: MNHNS and SASEGT. CDR3 nucleotides: TGTGCCAGCAGTGCCACAGGGATAAAAATCACTGAAGCTTTCTTT. It encodes CASSATGIKITEAFF.

This sequence joins TRBV10-3 and TRBJ1-3; D is unresolved. Germline V CDR1 and CDR2: ENHRY, SYGVKD. Trimming shortened V by 6 bases and J by 1 base, and 7 bases separated the two germline ends. The length of the CDR3 is 13 residues. This CDR3 is CAISTDSGNTIYF. For the CDR3, the DNA is TGTGCCATCAGCACAGATTCTGGAAACACCATATATTTT.

This clone occurred once. The V and J genes are TRBV19 and TRBJ1-1, with 8 positions matching TRBD1. Germline CDR1 reads LNHDA; CDR2 reads SQIVND (reference sequence). CDR3 length: 13 amino acids. J lost 4 bases, V lost 6 bases, and 4 bases had no gene match. DNA of the CDR3: TGTGCCAGTAGCCAGGGGGCGGGCACTGAAGCTTTCTTT. This translates into CASSQGAGTEAFF.

The chain links TRBV5-1 to TRBJ2-6, with no clear D. This CDR3 has 12 amino acids. Germline assignment: CDR1 SGHRS and CDR2 YFSETQ. Trimming removed 5 bases from V and 4 bases from J, with 4 bases in between. CDR3 sequence reads: CASSEGANVLTF. The CDR3 DNA reads TGCGCCAGCAGTGAAGGGGCCAACGTCCTGACTTTC.

The gene calls are TRBV6-6 and TRBJ2-7, with unresolved D. The V end lost 2 bases, the J end lost 1 base, and 6 bases lay between the germline ends. This CDR3 comprises 13 residues. In germline, CDR1 is MNHNY, CDR2 SVGAGI (reference sequence). The CDR3 DNA is TGTGCCAGCAGTTACGTCCCTTCCTACGAGCAGTACTTC. As protein: CASSYVPSYEQYF.

This chain joins TRBV6-6 and TRBJ1-2, with D uncertain. The ends were cut back, 1 base at V and 0 bases at J, with 12 bases in the middle. The CDR3 extends over 16 amino acids. The germline CDR1 and CDR2 sequences are MNHNY and SVGAGI (reference sequence). CDR3 amino acids: CASSYFTQAANYGYTF. Written as DNA, the CDR3 is TGTGCCAGCAGTTACTTTACCCAGGCAGCTAACTATGGCTACACCTTC.

The CDR3 region is CASSSSAWNEKLFF. CDR3 nucleotides: TGTGCCAGCAGCTCCTCGGCATGGAATGAAAAACTGTTTTTT. This chain connects TRBV7-8 to TRBJ1-4; the D is unclear. CDR3 length: 14 amino acids. Looked up from germline, CDR1 is SGHVS and CDR2 is FQNEAQ. With 4 bases removed from V and 5 bases from J, the gap between germline ends came to 11 bases.

The chain couples TRBV6-5 to TRBJ2-2, with D possibly being TRBD1 or TRBD2 (6 bases each). Trimming stripped 5 bases from V and 5 bases from J, with 12 bases between. The CDR3 spans 14 residues. CDR1 is MNHEY and CDR2 is SVGAGI in the germline V gene. CDR3 amino acids: CASSPGGSTGELFF. The CDR3 bases are TGTGCCAGCAGTCCCGGGGGCTCAACCGGGGAGCTGTTTTTT.

CDR3 in DNA: TGCGCCAGCAGTGAGGCTAGCTCCTACAATGAGCAGTTCTTC. Protein product: CASSEASSYNEQFF. The chain employs TRBV10-2 and TRBJ2-1; no clear D gene. This CDR3 region has 14 residues. Germline CDR1 and CDR2: WSHSY and SAAADI. The germline V and J ends were trimmed by 2 bases and 0 bases, with 5 bases remaining between them.

The chain carries TRBV4-3 and TRBJ2-1; 13 bases match TRBD2. The germline gives CDR1 LGHNA, CDR2 YSLEER. J was trimmed by 8 bases and V by 1 base; bases with no gene match: 8. This CDR3 spans 17 amino acids. The CDR3 reads CASSQGGWTSGSDEQFF. CDR3 nucleotide sequence: TGCGCCAGCAGCCAAGGTGGTTGGACTAGCGGGAGTGATGAGCAGTTCTTC.

The genes are TRBV7-8 and TRBJ2-1; TRBD2 agrees at 8 bases. Germline V gene sequence: CDR1 SGHVS, CDR2 FQNEAQ. The CDR3 is made up of 16 amino acids. The V and J ends lost 1 base and 3 bases, in that order; junction bases with no gene match: 5. The CDR3 region is CASSLVVRGDYNEQFF. The DNA for the CDR3 is TGTGCCAGCAGCTTAGTGGTGCGGGGGGACTACAATGAGCAGTTCTTC.

The J gene is TRBJ1-1, the V gene TRBV5-1; D is perhaps TRBD1 (6 bases). Germline V gene sequence: CDR1 SGHRS, CDR2 YFSETQ. Deletions cut 0 bases from V and 1 base from J, with 13 bases between. The CDR3 has 16 residues. The CDR3 sequence is CASSLARGGGNTEAFF. CDR3 bases: TGCGCCAGCAGCTTGGCCAGAGGGGGAGGGAACACTGAAGCTTTCTTT.

This clone was seen just once. The chain joins TRBV4-3 to TRBJ2-3; a weak D match, TRBD1 (6 bases). The CDR3 extends over 15 amino acids. The V gene lost 0 bases and the J gene lost 5 bases, with 12 bases spanning the gap. Looked up from germline, CDR1 is LGHNA and CDR2 is YSLEER. This CDR3 is CASSQEYREKDTQYF. The CDR3 nucleotides are TGCGCCAGCAGCCAAGAGTACAGGGAGAAAGATACGCAGTATTTT.

The chain recombines TRBV6-1 with TRBJ2-1; D remains ambiguous. The CDR3 loop spans 13 amino acids. Looked up from germline, CDR1 is MNHNS and CDR2 is SASEGT. The V end was cut by 5 bases, the J end by 3 bases, with 8 bases between. The CDR3: CASSRTDYNEQFF. The DNA of the CDR3 is TGTGCCAGCAGTAGGACCGACTACAATGAGCAGTTCTTC.